This TCR beta chain was found in a study of blood T cell repertoires in COVID-19. The data were produced by immunoSEQ multiplex PCR, yet TCRdb's version contains in-frame clones alone and is incomplete. Among around 32,000 clones listed, 70% to 90% were seen once. Germline lookup yields CDR1 KGHSH and CDR2 LQKENI. V was trimmed by 3 bases and J by 0 bases, leaving 8 bases between them. The CDR3 is made up of 14 amino acids. V and J are TRBV18 and TRBJ1-2; D is perhaps TRBD1 (6 bases). This receptor was taken from a woman older than 75 with active or convalescent COVID-19. The sample consisted of peripheral blood. CDR3 amino acids: CASSPGDTNYGYTF. CDR3 sequence (DNA): TGTGCCAGCTCACCCGGGGACACTAACTATGGCTACACCTTC.